This T cell receptor (beta chain) stems from a study of T-cell reconstitution after alpha-beta-depleted transplantation in children. Germline CDR1 SGHTA, CDR2 FQGNSA. The V end lost 4 bases, the J end lost 3 bases, and 17 bases lay between the germline ends. The CDR3 length is 16 residues. A TCRbeta library incorporating unique molecular identifiers was prepared. TCRdb itself ran the PCR reads through MiXCR, one entry per CDR3 protein. The sample holds some 550,000 distinct CDR3 sequences, more than 20% seen once. Study-wide results and limits: T-cell counts and diversity were attributed mostly to newly produced T cells one year after transplant.

About this clonotype itself: The target antigen is unknown.

The TCR comes from a boy in the first two years of life who had a stem cell transplant for acute myeloid leukemia, so the T cells may come from the graft donor. The rearrangement joins TRBV7-2 to TRBJ2-3; D is ambiguous. Sequenced here: PBMCs, mostly from graft donor cells, sampled 360 days after TCRalphabeta/CD19-depleted stem cell transplant. In nucleotides, the CDR3 is TGTGCCAGCAGCTCCCCCGAGGTGCGCCGTACAGATACGCAGTATTTT. Its protein is CASSSPEVRRTDTQYF. Filled out from reference TRBV7-2 and TRBJ2-3, the complete variable domain reads GAGVSQSPSNKVTEKGKDVELRCDPISGHTALYWYRQSLGQGLEFLIYFQGNSAPDKSGLPSDRFSAERTGGSVSTLTIQRTQQEDSAVYLCASSSPEVRRTDTQYFGPGTRLTVL.